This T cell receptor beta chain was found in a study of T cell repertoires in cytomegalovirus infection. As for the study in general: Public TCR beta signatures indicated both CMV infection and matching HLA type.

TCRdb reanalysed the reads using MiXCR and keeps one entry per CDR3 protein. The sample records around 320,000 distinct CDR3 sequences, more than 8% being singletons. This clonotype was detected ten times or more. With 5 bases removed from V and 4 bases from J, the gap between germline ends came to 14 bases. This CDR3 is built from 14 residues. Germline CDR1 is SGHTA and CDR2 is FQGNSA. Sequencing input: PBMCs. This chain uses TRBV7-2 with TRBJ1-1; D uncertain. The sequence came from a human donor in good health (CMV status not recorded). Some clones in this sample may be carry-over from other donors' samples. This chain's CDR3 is CASSTYGVGTEAFF. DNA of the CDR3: TGTGCCAGCAGCACCTATGGGGTCGGCACTGAAGCTTTCTTT.